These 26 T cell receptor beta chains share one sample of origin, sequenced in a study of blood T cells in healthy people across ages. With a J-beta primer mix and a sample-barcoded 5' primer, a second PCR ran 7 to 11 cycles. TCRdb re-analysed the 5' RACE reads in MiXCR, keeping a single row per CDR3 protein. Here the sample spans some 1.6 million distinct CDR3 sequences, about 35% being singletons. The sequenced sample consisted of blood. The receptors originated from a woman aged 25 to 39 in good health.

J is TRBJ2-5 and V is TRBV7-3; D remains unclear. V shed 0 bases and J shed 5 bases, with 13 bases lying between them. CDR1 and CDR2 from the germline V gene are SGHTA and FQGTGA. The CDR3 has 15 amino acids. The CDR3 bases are TGTGCCAGCAGCTTAACCTGGGCTCCGCTGGAGACCCAGTACTTC. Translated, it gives CASSLTWAPLETQYF.

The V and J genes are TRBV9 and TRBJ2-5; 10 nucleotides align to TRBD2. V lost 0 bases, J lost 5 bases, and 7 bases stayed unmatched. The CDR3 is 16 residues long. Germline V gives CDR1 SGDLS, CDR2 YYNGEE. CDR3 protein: CASSVARAGGPETQYF. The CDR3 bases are TGTGCCAGCAGCGTAGCCCGAGCGGGAGGGCCGGAGACCCAGTACTTC.

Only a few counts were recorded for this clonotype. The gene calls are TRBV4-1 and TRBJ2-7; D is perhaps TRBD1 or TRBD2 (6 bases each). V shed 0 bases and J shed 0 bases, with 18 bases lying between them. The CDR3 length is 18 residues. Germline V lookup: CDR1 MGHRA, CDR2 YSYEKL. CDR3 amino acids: CASSQDQGGGGFSYEQYF. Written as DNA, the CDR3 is TGCGCCAGCAGCCAAGATCAGGGAGGAGGGGGGTTCTCCTACGAGCAGTACTTC.

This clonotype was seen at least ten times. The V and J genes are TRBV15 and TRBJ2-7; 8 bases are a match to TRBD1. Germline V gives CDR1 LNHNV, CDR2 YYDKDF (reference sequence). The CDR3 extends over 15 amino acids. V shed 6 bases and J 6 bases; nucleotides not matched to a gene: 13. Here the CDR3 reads CATRPGQAVDSEQYF. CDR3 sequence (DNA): TGTGCCACCAGACCGGGACAGGCGGTAGATAGCGAGCAGTACTTC.

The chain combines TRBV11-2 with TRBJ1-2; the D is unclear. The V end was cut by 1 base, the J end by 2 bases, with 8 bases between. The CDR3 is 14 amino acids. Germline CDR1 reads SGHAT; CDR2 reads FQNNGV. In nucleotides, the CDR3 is TGTGCCAGCAGCTTAGTTGGCAGGAACTATGGCTACACCTTC. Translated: CASSLVGRNYGYTF.

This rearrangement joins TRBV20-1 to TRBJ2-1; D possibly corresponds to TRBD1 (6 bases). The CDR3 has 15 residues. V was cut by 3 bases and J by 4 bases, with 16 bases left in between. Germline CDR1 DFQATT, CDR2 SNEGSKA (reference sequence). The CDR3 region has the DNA TGCAGTGCTAGGGGGGCAAGGGGGAATTACAATGAGCAGTTCTTC. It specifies CSARGARGNYNEQFF.

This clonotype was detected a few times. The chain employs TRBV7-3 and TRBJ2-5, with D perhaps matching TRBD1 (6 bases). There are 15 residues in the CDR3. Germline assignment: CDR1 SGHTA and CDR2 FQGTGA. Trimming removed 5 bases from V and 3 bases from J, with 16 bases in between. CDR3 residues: CASSKQGGLEETQYF. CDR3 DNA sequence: TGTGCCAGCAGCAAACAGGGCGGACTGGAAGAGACCCAGTACTTC.

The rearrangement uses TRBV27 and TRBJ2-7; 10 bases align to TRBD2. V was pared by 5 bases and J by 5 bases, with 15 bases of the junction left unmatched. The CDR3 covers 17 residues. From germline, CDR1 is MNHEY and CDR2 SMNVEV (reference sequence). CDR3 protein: CASSTYRSGRAPHEQYF. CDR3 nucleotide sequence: TGTGCCAGCAGTACCTACCGAAGCGGGAGGGCCCCCCACGAGCAGTACTTC.

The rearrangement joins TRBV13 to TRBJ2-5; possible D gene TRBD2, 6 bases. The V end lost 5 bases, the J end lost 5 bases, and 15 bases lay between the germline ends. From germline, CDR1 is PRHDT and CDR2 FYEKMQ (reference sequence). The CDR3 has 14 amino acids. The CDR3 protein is CASSVQEGGETQYF. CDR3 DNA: TGTGCCAGCAGCGTGCAGGAGGGCGGGGAGACCCAGTACTTC. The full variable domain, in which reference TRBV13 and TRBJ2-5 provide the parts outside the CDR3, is AAGVIQSPRHLIKEKRETATLKCYPIPRHDTVYWYQQGPGQDPQFLISFYEKMQSDKGSIPDRFSAQQFSDYHSELNMSSLELGDSALYFCASSVQEGGETQYFGPGTRLLVL.

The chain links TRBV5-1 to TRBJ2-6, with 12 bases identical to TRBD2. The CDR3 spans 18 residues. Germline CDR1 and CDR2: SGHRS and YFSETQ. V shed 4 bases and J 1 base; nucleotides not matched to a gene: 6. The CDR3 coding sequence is TGCGCCAGCAGCACACGGACTAGCGGGGCGTCTGGGGCCAACGTCCTGACTTTC. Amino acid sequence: CASSTRTSGASGANVLTF. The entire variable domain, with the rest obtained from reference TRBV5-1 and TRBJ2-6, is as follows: KAGVTQTPRYLIKTRGQQVTLSCSPISGHRSVSWYQQTPGQGLQFLFEYFSETQRNKGNFPGRFSGRQFSNSRSEMNVSTLELGDSALYLCASSTRTSGASGANVLTFGAGSRLTVL.

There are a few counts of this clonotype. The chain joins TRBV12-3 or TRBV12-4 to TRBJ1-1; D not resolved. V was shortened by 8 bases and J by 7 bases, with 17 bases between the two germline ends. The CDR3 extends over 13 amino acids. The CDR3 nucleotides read TGTGCCAGCCTTTCCGGAGGAACGGTTGAAGCTTTCTTT. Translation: CASLSGGTVEAFF.

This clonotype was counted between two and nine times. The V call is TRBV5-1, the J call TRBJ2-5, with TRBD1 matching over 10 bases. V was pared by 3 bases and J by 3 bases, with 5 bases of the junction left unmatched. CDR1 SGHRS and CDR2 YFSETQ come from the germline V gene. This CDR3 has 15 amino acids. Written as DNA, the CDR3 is TGCGCCAGCAGCTGGGCCGGGACAGGGGAAGAGACCCAGTACTTC. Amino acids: CASSWAGTGEETQYF.

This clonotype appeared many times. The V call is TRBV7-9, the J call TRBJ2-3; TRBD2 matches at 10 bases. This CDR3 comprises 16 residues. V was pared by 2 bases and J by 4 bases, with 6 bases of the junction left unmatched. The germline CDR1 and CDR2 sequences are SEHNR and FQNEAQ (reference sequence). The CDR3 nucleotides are TGTGCCAGCAGCTTATACGCTAGCGGGAGTCCAGATACGCAGTATTTT. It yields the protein CASSLYASGSPDTQYF.

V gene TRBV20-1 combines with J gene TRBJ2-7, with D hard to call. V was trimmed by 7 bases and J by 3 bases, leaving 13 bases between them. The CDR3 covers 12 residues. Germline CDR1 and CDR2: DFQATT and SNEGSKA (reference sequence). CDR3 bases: TGCAGTGTCGGGTTTTCTGTCTACGAGCAGTACTTC. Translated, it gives CSVGFSVYEQYF.

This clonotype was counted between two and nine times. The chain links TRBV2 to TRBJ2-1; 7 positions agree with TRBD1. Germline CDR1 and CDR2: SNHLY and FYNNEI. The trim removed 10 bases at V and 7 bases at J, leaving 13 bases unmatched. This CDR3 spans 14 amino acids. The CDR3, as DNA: TGTGCCATCCTATCGATCGGCAGGGGGAATGAGCAGTTCTTC. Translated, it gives CAILSIGRGNEQFF.

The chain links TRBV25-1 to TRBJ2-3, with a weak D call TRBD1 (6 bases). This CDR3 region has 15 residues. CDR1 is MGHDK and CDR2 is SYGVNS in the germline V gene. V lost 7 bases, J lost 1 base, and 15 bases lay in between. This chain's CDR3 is CASTADRTGTDTQYF. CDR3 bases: TGTGCCAGCACCGCGGACAGAACGGGCACAGATACGCAGTATTTT.

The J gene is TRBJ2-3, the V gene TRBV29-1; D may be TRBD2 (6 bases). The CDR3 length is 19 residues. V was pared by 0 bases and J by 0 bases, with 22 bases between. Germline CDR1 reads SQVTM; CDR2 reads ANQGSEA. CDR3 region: CSVEDYYLTSGFSTDTQYF. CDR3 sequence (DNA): TGCAGCGTTGAAGATTACTATCTTACGAGCGGGTTTAGCACAGATACGCAGTATTTT.

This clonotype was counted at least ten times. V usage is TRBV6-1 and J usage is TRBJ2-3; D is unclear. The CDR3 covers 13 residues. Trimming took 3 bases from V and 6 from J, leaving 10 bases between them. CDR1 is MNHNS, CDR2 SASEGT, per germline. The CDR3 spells CASSERVGDTQYF. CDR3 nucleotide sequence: TGTGCCAGCAGTGAGCGAGTGGGGGATACGCAGTATTTT.

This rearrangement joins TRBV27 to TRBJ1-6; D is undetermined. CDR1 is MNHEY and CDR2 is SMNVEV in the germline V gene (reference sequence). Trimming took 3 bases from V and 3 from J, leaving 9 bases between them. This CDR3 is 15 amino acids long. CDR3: CASSFRGFYNSPLHF. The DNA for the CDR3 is TGTGCCAGCAGTTTCCGGGGTTTCTATAATTCACCCCTCCACTTT.

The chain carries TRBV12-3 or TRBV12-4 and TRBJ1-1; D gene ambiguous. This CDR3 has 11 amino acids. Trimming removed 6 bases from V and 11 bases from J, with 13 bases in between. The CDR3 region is CASSRQQWAFF. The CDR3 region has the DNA TGTGCCAGCAGCCGCCAGCAGTGGGCTTTCTTT.

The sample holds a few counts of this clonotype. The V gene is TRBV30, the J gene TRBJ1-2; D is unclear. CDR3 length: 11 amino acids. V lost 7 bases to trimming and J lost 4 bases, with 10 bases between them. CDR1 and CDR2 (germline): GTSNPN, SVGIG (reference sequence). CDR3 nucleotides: TGTGCCTTGATTTGGGGCTATGGCTACACCTTC. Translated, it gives CALIWGYGYTF.

Here the CDR3 DNA reads TGTGCCAGCACTCCGGGACAGGGGGTTTACGAGCAGTACTTC. Its translation: CASTPGQGVYEQYF. This sequence joins TRBV27 and TRBJ2-7; 11 nucleotides agree with TRBD1. CDR1 and CDR2 (germline): MNHEY, SMNVEV (reference sequence). The CDR3 contains 14 residues. V lost 7 bases and J lost 4; bases outside the gene matches: 6.

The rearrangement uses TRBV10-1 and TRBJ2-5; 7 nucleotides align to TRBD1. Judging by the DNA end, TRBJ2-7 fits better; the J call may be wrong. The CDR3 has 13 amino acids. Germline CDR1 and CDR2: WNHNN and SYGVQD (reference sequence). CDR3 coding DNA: TGCGCCAGCAGCTGGACAGAGGGGGCCGAGCAGTACTTC. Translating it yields CASSWTEGAEQYF.

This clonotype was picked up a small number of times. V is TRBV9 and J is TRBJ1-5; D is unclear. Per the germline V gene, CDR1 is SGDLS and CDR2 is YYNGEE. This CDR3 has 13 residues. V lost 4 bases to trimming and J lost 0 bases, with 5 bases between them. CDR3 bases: TGTGCCAGCAGCTCGTTTAGCAATCAGCCCCAGCATTTT. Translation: CASSSFSNQPQHF.

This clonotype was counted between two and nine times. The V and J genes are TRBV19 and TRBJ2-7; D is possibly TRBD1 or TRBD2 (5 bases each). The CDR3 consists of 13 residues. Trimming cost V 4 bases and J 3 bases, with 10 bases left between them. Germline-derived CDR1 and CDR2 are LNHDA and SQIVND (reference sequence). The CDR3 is CASSRGDNYEQYF. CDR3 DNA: TGTGCCAGTAGTAGAGGGGATAACTACGAGCAGTACTTC.

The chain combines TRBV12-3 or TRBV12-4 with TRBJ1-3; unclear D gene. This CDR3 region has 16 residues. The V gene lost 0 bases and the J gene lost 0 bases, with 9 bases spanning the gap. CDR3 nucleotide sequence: TGTGCCAGCAGTTTAGCCAGCCCTCGCTCTGGAAACACCATATATTTT. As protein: CASSLASPRSGNTIYF.